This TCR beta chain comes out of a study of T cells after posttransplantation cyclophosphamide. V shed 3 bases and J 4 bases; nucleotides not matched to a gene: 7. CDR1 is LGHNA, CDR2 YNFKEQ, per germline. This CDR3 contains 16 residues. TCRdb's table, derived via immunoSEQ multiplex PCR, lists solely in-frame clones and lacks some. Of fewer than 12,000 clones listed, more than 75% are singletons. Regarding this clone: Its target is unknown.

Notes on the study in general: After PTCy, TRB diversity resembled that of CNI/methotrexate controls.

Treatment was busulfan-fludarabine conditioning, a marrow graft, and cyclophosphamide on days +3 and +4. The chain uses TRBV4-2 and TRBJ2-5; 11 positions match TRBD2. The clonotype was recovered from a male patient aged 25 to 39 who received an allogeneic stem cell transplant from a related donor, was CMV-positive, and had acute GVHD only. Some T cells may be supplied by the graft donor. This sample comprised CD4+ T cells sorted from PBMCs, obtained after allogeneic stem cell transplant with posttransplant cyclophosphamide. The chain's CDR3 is CASSQIAGGGRETQYF. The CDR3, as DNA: TGTGCCAGCAGCCAGATAGCGGGGGGGGGCCGAGAGACCCAGTACTTC.